This entry is about one TCR beta chain. As yet, its antigen is unknown. Profiled with immunoSEQ multiplex PCR; TCRdb holds only in-frame clones, not every one. The top ten clones hold approximately 1.5% of a sample with roughly 700,000 clones, 89% of them seen once. The data originate from a study of Ad26.COV2.S vaccination and SARS-CoV-2 variants. As for the study in general: Ad26.COV2.S, an intramuscular injection, was given once or twice 56 days apart.

Study-wide results and caveats: Researchers reported similar non-spike TCR breadth in vaccine and placebo recipients.

Stated treatment: approximately 18 received Ad26.COV2.S at low or high dose, single or two shots; a few received placebo; per-sample allocation not given. Collection of samples fell on day 63 after the first vaccine or placebo injection. Spike of the Wuhan-strain SARS-CoV-2 was expressed by an Ad26 vector, which formed the vaccine. The CDR3 length is 12 residues. V lost 4 bases and J lost 6; bases outside the gene matches: 0. Germline CDR1 is LGHNA and CDR2 is YNFKEQ. Specimen: peripheral blood, collected in a trial of Ad26.COV2.S vaccine versus placebo. The chain joins TRBV4-2 to TRBJ2-1; 7 bases line up with TRBD2. The source is a person between 18 and 59 years old who received the Ad26.COV2.S COVID-19 vaccine or a placebo. CDR3 bases: TGTGCCAGCAGCCGCGGGAGCAATGAGCAGTTCTTC. Amino acid sequence: CASSRGSNEQFF.